This T cell receptor (beta chain) was obtained from a study of CD8 T cells in ankylosing spondylitis. As concerns this clonotype: The antigen remains undetermined.

Libraries for TCR beta were made by quantitative 5'-RACE with molecular barcodes. MiXCR was run by TCRdb on the 5' RACE reads, yielding one entry per CDR3 protein. The sample lists 700,000 or so distinct CDR3 sequences; roughly 19% were seen once. Study outcomes and limitations: The clones that were linked to disease were reported to be significantly enriched in matched synovial fluid samples from ankylosing spondylitis patients. Seemingly distinctive of ankylosing spondylitis blood was a TCR beta motif formed by eight highly homologous variants. Disease-linked clones displayed a CD8+ phenotype and appeared relatively rarely in peripheral blood. Certain motif variants had earlier been reported in reactive arthritis synovial fluid and blood.

The clonotype originates from a male donor with ankylosing spondylitis. Sequenced: blood, either unsorted or a sorted T cell fraction (not recorded which).

The CDR3 region has the DNA TGTGCCAGCAGTTCTGGACTGCTCTCCTACGAGCAGTACTTC. This encodes CASSSGLLSYEQYF. The chain is built from TRBV6-5 and TRBJ2-7; perhaps TRBD2 as D (5 bases). The V and J ends lost 4 bases and 0 bases respectively, with 10 bases between them. Per the germline V gene, CDR1 is MNHEY and CDR2 is SVGAGI. The CDR3 consists of 14 residues.